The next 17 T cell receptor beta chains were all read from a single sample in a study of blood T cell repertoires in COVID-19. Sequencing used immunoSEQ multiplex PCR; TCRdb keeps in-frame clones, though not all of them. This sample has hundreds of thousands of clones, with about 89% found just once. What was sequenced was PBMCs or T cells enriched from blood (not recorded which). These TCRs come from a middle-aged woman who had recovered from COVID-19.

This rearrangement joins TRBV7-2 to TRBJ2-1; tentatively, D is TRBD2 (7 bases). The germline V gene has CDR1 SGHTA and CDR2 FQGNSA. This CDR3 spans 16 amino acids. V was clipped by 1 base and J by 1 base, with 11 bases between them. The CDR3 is CASSLEGGGSYNEQFF. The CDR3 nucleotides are TGTGCCAGCAGCTTAGAGGGGGGAGGGTCCTACAATGAGCAGTTCTTC.

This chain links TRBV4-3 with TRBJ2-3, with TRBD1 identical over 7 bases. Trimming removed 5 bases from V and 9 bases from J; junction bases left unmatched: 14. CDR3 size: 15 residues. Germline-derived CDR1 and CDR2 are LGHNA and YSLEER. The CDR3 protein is CASSARQGFTPTQYF. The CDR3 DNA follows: TGCGCCAGCAGCGCCAGACAGGGTTTCACACCGACGCAGTATTTT.

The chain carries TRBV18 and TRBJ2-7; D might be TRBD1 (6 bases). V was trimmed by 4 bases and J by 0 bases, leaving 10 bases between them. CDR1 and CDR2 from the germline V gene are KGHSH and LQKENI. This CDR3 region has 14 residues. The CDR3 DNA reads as TGTGCCAGCTCACGCAACAGGGCCTCCTACGAGCAGTACTTC. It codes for CASSRNRASYEQYF.

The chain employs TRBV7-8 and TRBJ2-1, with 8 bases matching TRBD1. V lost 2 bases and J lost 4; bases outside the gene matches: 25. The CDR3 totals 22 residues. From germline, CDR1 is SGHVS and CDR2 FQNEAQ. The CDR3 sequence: CASSLPLPGTGLPLAIYNEQFF. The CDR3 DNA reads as TGTGCCAGCAGCTTACCCTTACCCGGGACAGGATTGCCCCTCGCAATTTACAATGAGCAGTTCTTC.

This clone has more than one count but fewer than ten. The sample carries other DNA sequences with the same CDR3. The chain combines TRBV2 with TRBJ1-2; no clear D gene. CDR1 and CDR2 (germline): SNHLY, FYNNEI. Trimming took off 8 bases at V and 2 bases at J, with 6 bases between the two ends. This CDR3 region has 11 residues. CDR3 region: CASVENYGYTF. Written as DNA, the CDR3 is TGTGCCAGCGTCGAGAACTATGGCTACACCTTC.

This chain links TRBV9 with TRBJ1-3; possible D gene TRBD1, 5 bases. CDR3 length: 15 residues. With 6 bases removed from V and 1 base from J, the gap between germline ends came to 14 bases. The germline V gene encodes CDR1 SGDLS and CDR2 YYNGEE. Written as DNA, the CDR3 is TGTGCCAGCACCCCCGGGGGGACGTCTGGAAACACCATATATTTT. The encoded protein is CASTPGGTSGNTIYF.

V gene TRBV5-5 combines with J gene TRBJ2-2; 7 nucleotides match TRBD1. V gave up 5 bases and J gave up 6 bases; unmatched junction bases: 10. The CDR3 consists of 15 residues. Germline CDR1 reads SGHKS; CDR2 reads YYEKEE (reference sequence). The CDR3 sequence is CASRVGTATPGELFF. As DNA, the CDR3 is TGTGCCAGCAGGGTAGGGACAGCTACCCCCGGGGAGCTGTTTTTT. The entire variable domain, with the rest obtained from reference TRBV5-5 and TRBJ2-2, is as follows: DAGVTQSPTHLIKTRGQQVTLRCSPISGHKSVSWYQQVLGQGPQFIFQYYEKEERGRGNFPDRFSARQFPNYSSELNVNALLLGDSALYLCASRVGTATPGELFFGEGSRLTVL.

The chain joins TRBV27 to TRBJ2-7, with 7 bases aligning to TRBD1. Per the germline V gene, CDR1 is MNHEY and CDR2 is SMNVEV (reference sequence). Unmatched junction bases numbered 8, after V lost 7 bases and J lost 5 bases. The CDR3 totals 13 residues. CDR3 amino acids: CASTHRGTHEQYF. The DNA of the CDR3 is TGTGCCAGCACCCACAGGGGAACCCACGAGCAGTACTTC.

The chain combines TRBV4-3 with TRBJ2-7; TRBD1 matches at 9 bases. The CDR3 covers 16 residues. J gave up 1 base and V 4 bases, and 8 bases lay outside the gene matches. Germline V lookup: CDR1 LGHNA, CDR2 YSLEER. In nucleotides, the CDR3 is TGCGCCAGCAGCCGGACCGGACAGGGGCCTTCCTACGAGCAGTACTTC. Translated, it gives CASSRTGQGPSYEQYF.

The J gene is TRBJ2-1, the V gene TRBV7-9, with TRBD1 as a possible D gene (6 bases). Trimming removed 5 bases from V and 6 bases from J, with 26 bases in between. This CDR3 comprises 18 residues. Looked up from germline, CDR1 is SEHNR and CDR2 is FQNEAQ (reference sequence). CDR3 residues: CASSHTATARQARNEQFF. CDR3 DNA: TGTGCCAGCAGCCACACGGCGACTGCGAGACAGGCACGCAATGAGCAGTTCTTC.

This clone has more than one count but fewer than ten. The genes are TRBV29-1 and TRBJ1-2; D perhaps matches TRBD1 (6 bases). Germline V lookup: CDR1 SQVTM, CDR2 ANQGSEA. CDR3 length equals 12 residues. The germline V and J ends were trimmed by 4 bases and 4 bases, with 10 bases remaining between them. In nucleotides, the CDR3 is TGCAGCGTTGCGACAGGCCTCTATGGCTACACCTTC. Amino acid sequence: CSVATGLYGYTF.

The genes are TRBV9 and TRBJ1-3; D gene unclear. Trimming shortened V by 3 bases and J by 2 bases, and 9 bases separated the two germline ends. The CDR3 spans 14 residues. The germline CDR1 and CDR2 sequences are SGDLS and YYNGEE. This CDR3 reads CASSADTAGNTIYF. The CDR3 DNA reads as TGTGCCAGCAGCGCAGACACGGCTGGAAACACCATATATTTT.

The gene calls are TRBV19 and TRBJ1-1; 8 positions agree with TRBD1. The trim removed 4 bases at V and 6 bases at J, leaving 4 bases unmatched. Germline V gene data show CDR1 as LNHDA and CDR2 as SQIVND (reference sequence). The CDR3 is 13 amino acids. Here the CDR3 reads CASSNEQGAEAFF. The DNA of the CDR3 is TGTGCCAGTAGTAATGAACAGGGGGCTGAAGCTTTCTTT.

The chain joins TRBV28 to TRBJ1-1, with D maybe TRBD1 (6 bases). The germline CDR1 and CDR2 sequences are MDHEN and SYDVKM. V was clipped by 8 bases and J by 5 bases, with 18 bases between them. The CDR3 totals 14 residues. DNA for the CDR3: TGTGCCAGCGGGCTACCACAGGGATGGACTGAAGCTTTCTTT. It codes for CASGLPQGWTEAFF. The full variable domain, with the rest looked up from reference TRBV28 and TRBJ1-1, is DVKVTQSSRYLVKRTGEKVFLECVQDMDHENMFWYRQDPGLGLRLIYFSYDVKMKEKGDIPEGYSVSREKKERFSLILESASTNQTSMYLCASGLPQGWTEAFFGQGTRLTVV.

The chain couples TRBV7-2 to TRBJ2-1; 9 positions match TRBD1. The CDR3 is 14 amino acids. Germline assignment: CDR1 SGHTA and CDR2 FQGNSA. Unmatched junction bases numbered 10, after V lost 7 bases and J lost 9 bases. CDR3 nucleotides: TGTGCCAGCACCTTGGGACAGGGAAGGGGTGAGCAGTTCTTC. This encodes CASTLGQGRGEQFF.

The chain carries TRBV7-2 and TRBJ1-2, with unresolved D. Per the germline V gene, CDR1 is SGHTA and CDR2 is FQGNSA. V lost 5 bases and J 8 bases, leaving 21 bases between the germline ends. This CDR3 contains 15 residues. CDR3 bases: TGTGCCAGCAGCCTTGACCCGACACCCGCGGGCGGCTACACCTTC. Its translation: CASSLDPTPAGGYTF.

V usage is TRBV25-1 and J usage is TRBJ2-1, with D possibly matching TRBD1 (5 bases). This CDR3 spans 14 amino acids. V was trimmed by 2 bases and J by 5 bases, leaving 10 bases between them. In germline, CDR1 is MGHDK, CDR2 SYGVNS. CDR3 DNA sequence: TGTGCCAGCAGTGAAGGGGCCTGGAACAATGAGCAGTTCTTC. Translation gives CASSEGAWNNEQFF.